The clone carrying this T cell receptor (beta chain) was seen many times. The antigen remains unidentified. The germline gives CDR1 SQVTM, CDR2 ANQGSEA. The CDR3 consists of 13 residues. Between the trimmed V and J ends, which lost 2 bases and 7 bases, there was a span of 12 bases. The data were taken from a study of identical twins. TCRdb called the 5' RACE reads again in MiXCR, with one record for every CDR3 protein. The sample contains some 600,000 distinct CDR3 sequences, 7% to 7.5% of which appear only once. Overall study results and limits: Models predicted less out-of-frame TCR alpha sharing in monozygotic twins than was found. These conclusions were based on statistical analysis (cross-sectional, not following the same donors). While abundant cord blood beta clonotypes carried fewer insertions, memory repertoires showed no such pattern.

These same records also appear under a second study, on yellow fever vaccine responses in identical twins. That paper notes: Twins reportedly had a vaccine T cell response that seemed partly convergent, partly personalized.

The sequencing input was PBMCs. V gene TRBV29-1 combines with J gene TRBJ2-4; D not resolved. This TCR derives from a woman in her late teens or twenties in good health. The CDR3 sequence: CSVETEAGNIQYF. In DNA, the CDR3 is TGCAGCGTTGAAACCGAAGCTGGGAACATTCAGTACTTC.